The 17 T cell receptor beta chains given below trace back to one sample, sequenced in a study of identical twins. Each CDR3 protein gets one entry after TCRdb re-called the 5' RACE reads with MiXCR. The data contain about 890,000 distinct CDR3 sequences, 9% to 15% of them singletons. This same sample was also part of a study on yellow fever vaccine responses in identical twins.

Source material: PBMCs. The receptors were sampled from a woman aged 18-29 years in good health.

This clonotype was seen at least ten times. The chain is built from TRBV2 and TRBJ2-3; no firm D call. The germline gives CDR1 SNHLY, CDR2 FYNNEI. This CDR3 has 13 residues. V lost 5 bases to trimming and J lost 2 bases, with 8 bases between them. CDR3 nucleotides: TGTGCCAGCAGTAAAGATTCCACAGATACGCAGTATTTT. Amino acid sequence: CASSKDSTDTQYF.

The chain recombines TRBV5-6 with TRBJ2-7, with a weak D call TRBD2 (6 bases). This CDR3 contains 16 residues. V lost 4 bases to trimming and J lost 5 bases, with 22 bases between them. Germline CDR1 and CDR2: SGHDT and YYEEEE. CDR3 amino acids: CASSPGWDSDGDEQYF. DNA of the CDR3: TGTGCCAGCAGCCCGGGGTGGGACTCCGACGGCGACGAGCAGTACTTC.

V usage is TRBV28 and J usage is TRBJ2-7, with 13 bases aligning to TRBD2. Germline loops: CDR1 MDHEN, CDR2 SYDVKM. V was pared by 5 bases and J by 2 bases, with 6 bases of the junction left unmatched. The CDR3 is 16 residues long. The CDR3 sequence: CASSLGGTSGTYEQYF. CDR3 nucleotide sequence: TGTGCCAGCAGTCTAGGAGGGACTAGCGGGACCTACGAGCAGTACTTC.

The chain is built from TRBV18 and TRBJ2-6; TRBD1 is a possible D gene (5 bases). Trimming stripped 1 base from V and 2 bases from J, with 6 bases between. This CDR3 has 15 residues. Germline CDR1 reads KGHSH; CDR2 reads LQKENI. CDR3 nucleotides: TGTGCCAGCTCACCACTCAGGGCTGGGGCCAACGTCCTGACTTTC. The encoded protein is CASSPLRAGANVLTF.

This clonotype was detected only a few times. The chain combines TRBV10-3 with TRBJ1-1, with 8 bases fitting TRBD1. The V and J ends lost 6 bases and 10 bases, in that order; junction bases with no gene match: 4. Germline lookup yields CDR1 ENHRY and CDR2 SYGVKD. The CDR3 length is 11 residues. This CDR3 is CAISGDRGAFF. In DNA, the CDR3 is TGTGCCATCAGCGGAGACAGGGGAGCTTTCTTT.

The table lists this clonotype with a few counts. This chain links TRBV20-1 with TRBJ1-4, with D uncertain. The CDR3 is made up of 11 amino acids. Trimming shortened V by 6 bases and J by 6 bases, and 8 bases separated the two germline ends. Germline lookup yields CDR1 DFQATT and CDR2 SNEGSKA (reference sequence). The CDR3 loop reads CSAVAYEKLFF. The CDR3, as DNA: TGCAGTGCAGTGGCGTATGAAAAACTGTTTTTT.

This clonotype was observed many times. The gene calls are TRBV12-3 or TRBV12-4 and TRBJ2-3; possibly TRBD1 for D (6 bases). The V end lost 3 bases, the J end lost 0 bases, and 16 bases lay between the germline ends. The CDR3 has 17 amino acids. The CDR3 protein is CASSFGWAGESTDTQYF. CDR3 bases: TGTGCCAGCAGTTTCGGTTGGGCAGGGGAGAGCACAGATACGCAGTATTTT.

A remark on this clonotype: A single base separates this from a much larger clone, so it may be a read error. The rearrangement links TRBV28 to TRBJ2-7, with 9 bases fitting TRBD2. The CDR3 length is 15 residues. Germline-derived CDR1 and CDR2 are MDHEN and SYDVKM. CDR3 sequence (DNA): TGTGACAGCAGTCCCGGACTAGCGATTACCTACGAGCAGTACTTC. Translating gives CDSSPGLAITYEQYF.

The chain employs TRBV29-1 and TRBJ1-1, with TRBD1 matching over 8 bases. Trimming took 4 bases from V and 3 from J; bases not matched to a gene: 7. The germline V gene has CDR1 SQVTM and CDR2 ANQGSEA. This CDR3 comprises 14 residues. In DNA form, the CDR3 reads TGCAGCGTTGTGCAGGGGGCTGTACACACTGAAGCTTTCTTT. It encodes CSVVQGAVHTEAFF. Full variable domain (remainder filled in from reference TRBV29-1 and TRBJ1-1): SAVISQKPSRDICQRGTSLTIQCQVDSQVTMMFWYRQQPGQSLTLIATANQGSEATYESGFVIDKFPISRPNLTFSTLTVSNMSPEDSSIYLCSVVQGAVHTEAFFGQGTRLTVV.

V is TRBV2 and J is TRBJ2-1; 14 bases match TRBD2. The CDR3 covers 17 residues. Looked up from germline, CDR1 is SNHLY and CDR2 is FYNNEI. V lost 6 bases to trimming and J lost 7 bases; unmatched junction nucleotides: 11. CDR3 DNA: TGTGCCAGCAGAGTTTCGGGACTAGCGGGAGTAGAAAATGAGCAGTTCTTC. Protein sequence: CASRVSGLAGVENEQFF. Drawing the rest from reference TRBV2 and TRBJ2-1, the complete variable domain is EPEVTQTPSHQVTQMGQEVILRCVPISNHLYFYWYRQILGQKVEFLVSFYNNEISEKSEIFDDQFSVERPDGSNFTLKIRSTKLEDSAMYFCASRVSGLAGVENEQFFGPGTRLTVL.

This chain uses TRBV10-3 with TRBJ1-5; D possibly corresponds to TRBD1 (5 bases). There are 15 residues in the CDR3. Germline assignment: CDR1 ENHRY and CDR2 SYGVKD. V was clipped by 0 bases and J by 1 base, with 7 bases between them. The DNA of the CDR3 is TGTGCCATCAGTGAGTCGAGGGGCAGCAATCAGCCCCAGCATTTT. Protein product: CAISESRGSNQPQHF.

The chain has TRBV25-1 and TRBJ1-6; the D gene is possibly TRBD1 (5 bases). With 3 bases removed from V and 7 bases from J, the gap between germline ends came to 10 bases. Germline values: CDR1 MGHDK, CDR2 SYGVNS. CDR3 length: 14 amino acids. CDR3 amino acids: CASSEARQNSPLHF. DNA for the CDR3: TGTGCCAGCAGTGAGGCTAGACAGAATTCACCCCTCCACTTT. Full variable domain (rest looked up from reference TRBV25-1 and TRBJ1-6): EADIYQTPRYLVIGTGKKITLECSQTMGHDKMYWYQQDPGMELHLIHYSYGVNSTEKGDLSSESTVSRIRTEHFPLTLESARPSHTSQYLCASSEARQNSPLHFGNGTRLTVT.

This clonotype was detected many times. This chain uses TRBV15 with TRBJ2-1; TRBD2 agrees at 13 bases. The V gene end was trimmed by 4 bases and the J gene end by 1 base; junction bases not matched to a gene: 4. The CDR3 length is 17 residues. Germline V gives CDR1 LNHNV, CDR2 YYDKDF (reference sequence). DNA of the CDR3: TGTGCCACCAGCAAACTAGCGGGGGGGCTTTCCTACAATGAGCAGTTCTTC. This sequence encodes CATSKLAGGLSYNEQFF.

This clonotype occurred a few times. V gene TRBV11-2 combines with J gene TRBJ2-7; 7 bases fit TRBD2. J lost 2 bases, V lost 1 base, and 5 bases had no gene match. The CDR3 loop spans 15 amino acids. CDR1 is SGHAT and CDR2 is FQNNGV in the germline V gene. DNA of the CDR3: TGTGCCAGCAGCTTAGGCAGCGGGATTCCCTACGAGCAGTACTTC. Translation gives CASSLGSGIPYEQYF.

The CDR3, as DNA: TGTGCCAGCCGAGGTGCGGGACCACAAGAGACCCAGTACTTC. It encodes CASRGAGPQETQYF. The chain couples TRBV6-1 to TRBJ2-5; the D gene is possibly TRBD2 (6 bases). Trimming left V 8 bases short and J 2 bases short, with 15 bases between. The CDR3 runs 14 residues. CDR1 and CDR2 from the germline V gene are MNHNS and SASEGT.

This clonotype came up a few times. The chain couples TRBV4-2 to TRBJ2-6, with unresolved D. The V end lost 6 bases, the J end lost 0 bases, and 15 bases lay between the germline ends. Per germline, CDR1 LGHNA and CDR2 YNFKEQ. The CDR3 is 17 amino acids. This chain's CDR3 is CASRQSIADSGANVLTF. The CDR3 bases are TGTGCCAGCAGACAGAGTATTGCGGACTCTGGGGCCAACGTCCTGACTTTC.

This clonotype was counted at least ten times. The CDR3 sequence: CASSLGLPPNQPQHF. DNA of the CDR3: TGCGCCAGCAGCCTGGGCCTACCCCCAAATCAGCCCCAGCATTTT. This chain uses TRBV5-1 with TRBJ1-5; D is unresolved. From germline, CDR1 is SGHRS and CDR2 YFSETQ. Trimming removed 4 bases from V and 4 bases from J, with 15 bases in between. This CDR3 spans 15 amino acids.